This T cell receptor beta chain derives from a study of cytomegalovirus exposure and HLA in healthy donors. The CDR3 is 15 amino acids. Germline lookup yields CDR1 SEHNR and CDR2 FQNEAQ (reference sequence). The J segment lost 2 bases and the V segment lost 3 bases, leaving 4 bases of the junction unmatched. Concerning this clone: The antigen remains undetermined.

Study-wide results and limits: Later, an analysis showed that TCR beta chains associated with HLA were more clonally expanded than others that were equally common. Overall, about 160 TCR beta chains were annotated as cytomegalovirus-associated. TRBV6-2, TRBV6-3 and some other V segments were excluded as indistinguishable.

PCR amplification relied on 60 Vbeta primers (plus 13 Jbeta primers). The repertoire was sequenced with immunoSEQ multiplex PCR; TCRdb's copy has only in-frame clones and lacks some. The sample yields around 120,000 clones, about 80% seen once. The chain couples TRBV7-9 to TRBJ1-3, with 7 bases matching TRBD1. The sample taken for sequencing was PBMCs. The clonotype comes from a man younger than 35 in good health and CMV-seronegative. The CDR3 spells CASSFAGGTGNTIYF. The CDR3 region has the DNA TGTGCCAGCAGCTTCGCAGGGGGGACTGGAAACACCATATATTTT.